This T cell receptor (beta chain) came from a study of T cells expressing NK-cell markers. Study-level information: Repertoire data for TCR beta were derived from sorted T cells (CD3+CD56+NKG2C+, CD3+CD56+NKG2C- and CD3+CD56-NKG2C+).

TCRdb re-called the 5' RACE reads; every CDR3 protein appears as one record, without DNA. The sample table includes 350,000 to 450,000 distinct CDR3 sequences. CDR3 size: 14 residues. CDR1 is MNHEY, CDR2 SVGAGI, per germline. Study-wide points: As a fraction of CD8+ T cells, dominant NKG2C+ clonotypes reached roughly 1.0-7.5% in a handful of donors.

Worth noting for this clonotype: Its matching antigen is unknown.

Sequencing was carried out using blood T cells: a sorted CD56 or NKG2C T cell subset, CD4+ or CD8+ T cells, or bulk PBMC T cells (not recorded which). This chain connects TRBV6-5 to TRBJ1-6. The receptor comes from a man aged 18-75 years in good health. CDR3 loop: CASSFQRDNSPLHF.